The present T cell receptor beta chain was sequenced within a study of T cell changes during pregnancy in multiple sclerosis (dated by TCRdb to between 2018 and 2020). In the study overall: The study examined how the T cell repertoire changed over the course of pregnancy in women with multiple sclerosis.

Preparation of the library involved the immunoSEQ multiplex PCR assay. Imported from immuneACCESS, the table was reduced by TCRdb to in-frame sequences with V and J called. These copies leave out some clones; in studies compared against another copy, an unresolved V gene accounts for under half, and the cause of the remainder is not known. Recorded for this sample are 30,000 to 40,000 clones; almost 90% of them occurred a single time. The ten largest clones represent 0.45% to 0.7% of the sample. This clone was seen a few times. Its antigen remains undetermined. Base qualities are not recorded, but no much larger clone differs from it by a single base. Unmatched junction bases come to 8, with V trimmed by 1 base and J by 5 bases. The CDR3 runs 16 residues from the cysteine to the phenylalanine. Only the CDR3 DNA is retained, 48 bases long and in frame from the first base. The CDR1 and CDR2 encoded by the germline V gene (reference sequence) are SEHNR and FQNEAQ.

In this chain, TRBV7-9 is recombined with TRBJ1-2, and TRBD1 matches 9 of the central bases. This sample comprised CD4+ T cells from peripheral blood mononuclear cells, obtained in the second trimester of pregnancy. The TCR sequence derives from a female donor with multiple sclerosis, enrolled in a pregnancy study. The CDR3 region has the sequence CASSLGVGTGKYGYTF. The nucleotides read TGTGCCAGCAGCTTAGGGGTGGGGACAGGGAAGTATGGCTACACCTTC.